The subject of this entry is one T cell receptor (beta chain). The entry originates in a study of OX40 agonist ivuxolimab in advanced cancers. Generated by immunoSEQ multiplex PCR, the TCRdb table keeps only in-frame clones and is missing some. The table lists approximately 70,000 clones, more than 70% of them singletons. Germline trimming cut 5 bases from V and 1 base from J; bases unmatched to any gene: 4. There are 15 residues in the CDR3. The germline gives CDR1 LNHDA, CDR2 SQIVND (reference sequence). The sequence was obtained from an adult with an advanced solid tumor such as melanoma, head and neck, liver or kidney cancer. Sample: CD4+ or CD8+ T cells sorted from blood, taken in a trial of the OX40 agonist ivuxolimab. This chain joins TRBV19 and TRBJ2-2; 7 bases agree with TRBD1. The CDR3: CASSSGTVNTGELFF. CDR3 DNA: TGTGCCAGTAGTTCCGGGACAGTGAACACCGGGGAGCTGTTTTTT.